This TCR beta chain was sequenced for a study of shared clonotypes between healthy human individuals. For each subset, genomic DNA was distributed in equal portions over several immunoSEQ plates. Source study methods: In the immunoSEQ data, sequences were junction-only and lacked quality scores, so filtering differed. Some clones are missing from TCRdb's copy, which holds only in-frame ones; the method was immunoSEQ multiplex PCR. That table is the source of V, J and clone size, and D and trimming were worked out from the DNA. Of roughly 1,000,000 clones listed, 75% to 85% are singletons. With regard to this clone: The antigen remains undetermined.

The study, taken as a whole, reports: Clonotype sharing among donors was expected to depend on sequencing depth.

CDR1 is SGHRS, CDR2 YFSETQ, per germline. This CDR3 region has 14 residues. Unmatched junction bases numbered 8, after V lost 6 bases and J lost 4 bases. The rearrangement uses TRBV5-1 and TRBJ1-1; 8 bases line up with TRBD1. The sequenced sample consisted of memory CD4+ T cells from PBMCs. Subset reported: CD45RA-negative fraction. The sequence came from a man younger than 35 in good health. Some clones in this sample may be carry-over from other donors' samples. The CDR3 DNA reads as TGCGCCAGCACTCAGACAGGGGCGGGCACTGAAGCTTTCTTT. Protein product: CASTQTGAGTEAFF.